These 21 T cell receptor beta chains came from one sample sequenced in a study of monozygotic twins with inflammatory bowel disease. Each CDR3 protein gets one entry in TCRdb, which reprocessed the 5' RACE reads and gives no DNA. Its table records a few hundred thousand distinct CDR3 sequences. Sequencing was done on a sample of blood. The receptors originated from a human donor with ulcerative colitis or Crohn's disease, or a healthy co-twin of an affected twin (not recorded which).

This chain links TRBV20-1 with TRBJ1-5; TCRdb lists TRBD1, though no DNA is available to test this call. The CDR3 runs to 15 residues. Per the germline V gene, CDR1 is DFQATT and CDR2 is SNEGSKA (reference sequence). CDR3 sequence: CSAQTGTGINQPQHF.

The V gene is TRBV12-3 or TRBV12-4, the J gene TRBJ1-2. The CDR3 runs to 11 residues. CDR3 residues: CASSLNYGYTF.

The chain recombines TRBV10-2 with TRBJ1-4. The CDR3 spans 14 residues. CDR1 WSHSY and CDR2 SAAADI come from the germline V gene. The CDR3: CASSESGGDEKLFF.

The V gene is TRBV5-1, the J gene TRBJ2-7. In germline, CDR1 is SGHRS, CDR2 YFSETQ. The CDR3 totals 14 residues. The CDR3 protein is CASSLTNSNYEQYF. Combining the CDR3 with reference TRBV5-1 and TRBJ2-7 gives the whole variable domain KAGVTQTPRYLIKTRGQQVTLSCSPISGHRSVSWYQQTPGQGLQFLFEYFSETQRNKGNFPGRFSGRQFSNSRSEMNVSTLELGDSALYLCASSLTNSNYEQYFGPGTRLTVT.

The chain uses TRBV2 and TRBJ1-5. This CDR3 is built from 14 residues. Germline V gene sequence: CDR1 SNHLY, CDR2 FYNNEI. CDR3 amino acids: CASSAAGDNQHQHF.

V and J are TRBV5-1 and TRBJ2-5. Germline values: CDR1 SGHRS, CDR2 YFSETQ. The CDR3 has 15 amino acids. This CDR3 reads CASSLGVKYQETQYF.

This CDR3 is CASSLRMGDTQYF. The J gene is TRBJ2-3, the V gene TRBV11-2. The CDR3 has 13 residues. Germline CDR1 reads SGHAT; CDR2 reads FQNNGV.

The genes are TRBV20-1 and TRBJ1-2. Looked up from germline, CDR1 is DFQATT and CDR2 is SNEGSKA (reference sequence). The CDR3 length is 12 residues. The CDR3 region is CSARRLDYGYTF.

The rearrangement links TRBV7-2 to TRBJ2-7; TCRdb indicates TRBD2, and absent DNA this call remains unverified. This CDR3 has 15 amino acids. Germline V CDR1 and CDR2: SGHTA, FQGNSA. The CDR3 loop is CASSLATGLAYEQYF.

V usage is TRBV28 and J usage is TRBJ2-1; the TRBD1 assignment by TCRdb is unverifiable without DNA. Germline CDR1 and CDR2: MDHEN and SYDVKM. This CDR3 is 13 amino acids long. The CDR3 sequence: CASSRTGNNEQFF.

The gene calls are TRBV27 and TRBJ2-5; TCRdb calls TRBD2, which cannot be checked without DNA. Per germline, CDR1 MNHEY and CDR2 SMNVEV (reference sequence). This CDR3 spans 15 amino acids. The CDR3 region is CASRPSPSGRETQYF.

The rearrangement uses TRBV7-9 and TRBJ2-7. The CDR3 length is 14 residues. From germline, CDR1 is SEHNR and CDR2 FQNEAQ (reference sequence). This chain's CDR3 is CASSLAAASYEQYF.

This chain links TRBV5-1 with TRBJ2-1; TCRdb picks TRBD1, but there is no DNA to check that call. CDR1 is SGHRS, CDR2 YFSETQ, per germline. This CDR3 has 16 amino acids. The CDR3: CASSLQGQWVEGEQFF.

The V gene is TRBV7-2, the J gene TRBJ2-3; TCRdb gives TRBD1 as the D gene, but with no DNA this cannot be confirmed. This CDR3 is 17 amino acids long. Germline values: CDR1 SGHTA, CDR2 FQGNSA. This CDR3 is CASSLDGAGPHTDTQYF.

The rearrangement uses TRBV12-3 or TRBV12-4 and TRBJ1-2; as DNA is missing, the TRBD1 call by TCRdb cannot be tested. The CDR3 has 15 residues. The CDR3 region is CASSFGTGTNYGYTF.

V and J are TRBV18 and TRBJ2-3. The CDR3 is 14 amino acids. From germline, CDR1 is KGHSH and CDR2 LQKENI. The CDR3 here is CASSPIGGTDTQYF.

The gene calls are TRBV5-1 and TRBJ2-2; the TCRdb D gene call, TRBD1, has no DNA to confirm it. The V gene's germline CDR1 is SGHRS and CDR2 YFSETQ. CDR3 size: 17 residues. This CDR3 is CASNWAGQTTRGGELFF.

J is TRBJ1-4 and V is TRBV20-1; lacking DNA, the TRBD1 call made by TCRdb goes unchecked. The CDR3 runs 19 residues. Germline values: CDR1 DFQATT, CDR2 SNEGSKA (reference sequence). Here the CDR3 reads CSARPPGQGPELPPEKLFF.

The chain carries TRBV27 and TRBJ2-7. Germline CDR1 MNHEY, CDR2 SMNVEV (reference sequence). This CDR3 has 13 amino acids. The CDR3 sequence: CASSPQKSGEQYF.

This chain connects TRBV10-3 to TRBJ1-1; TCRdb lists TRBD1, though no DNA is available to test this call. CDR3 length equals 13 residues. Germline V gene sequence: CDR1 ENHRY, CDR2 SYGVKD. This chain's CDR3 is CATTATGGTEAFF.

The gene calls are TRBV6-5 and TRBJ1-1; TCRdb indicates TRBD1, and absent DNA this call remains unverified. The germline V gene encodes CDR1 MNHEY and CDR2 SVGAGI. The CDR3 covers 15 residues. CDR3: CASSYSGARNTEAFF.